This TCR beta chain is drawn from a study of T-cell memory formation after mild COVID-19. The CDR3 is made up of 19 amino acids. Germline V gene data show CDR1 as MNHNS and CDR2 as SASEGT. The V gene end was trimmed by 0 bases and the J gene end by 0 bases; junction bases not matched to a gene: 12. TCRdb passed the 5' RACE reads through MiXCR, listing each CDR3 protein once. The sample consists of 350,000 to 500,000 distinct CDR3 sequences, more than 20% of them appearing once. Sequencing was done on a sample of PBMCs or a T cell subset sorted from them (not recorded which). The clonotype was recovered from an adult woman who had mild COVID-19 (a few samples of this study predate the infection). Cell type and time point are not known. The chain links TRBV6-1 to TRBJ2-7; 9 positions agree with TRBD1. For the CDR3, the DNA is TGTGCCAGCAGTGAAGCCCATTGGGACAGGGTGGGAGTCTCCTACGAGCAGTACTTC. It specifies CASSEAHWDRVGVSYEQYF.